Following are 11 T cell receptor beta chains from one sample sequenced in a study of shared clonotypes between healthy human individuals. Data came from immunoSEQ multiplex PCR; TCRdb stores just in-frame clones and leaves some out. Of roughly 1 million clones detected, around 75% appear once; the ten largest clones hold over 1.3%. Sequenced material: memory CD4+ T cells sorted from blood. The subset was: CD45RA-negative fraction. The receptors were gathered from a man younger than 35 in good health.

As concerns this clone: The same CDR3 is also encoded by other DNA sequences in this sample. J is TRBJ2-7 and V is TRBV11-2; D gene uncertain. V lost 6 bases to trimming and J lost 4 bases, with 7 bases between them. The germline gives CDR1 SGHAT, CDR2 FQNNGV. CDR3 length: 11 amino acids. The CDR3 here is CASSRGYEQYF. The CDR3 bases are TGTGCCAGCAGTCGAGGTTACGAGCAGTACTTC.

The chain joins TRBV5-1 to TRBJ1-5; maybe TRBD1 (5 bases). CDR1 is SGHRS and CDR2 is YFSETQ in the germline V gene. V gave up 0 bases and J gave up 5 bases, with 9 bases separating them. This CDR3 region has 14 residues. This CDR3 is CASSLDRPDQPQHF. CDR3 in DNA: TGCGCCAGCAGCTTGGACAGGCCGGATCAGCCCCAGCATTTT.

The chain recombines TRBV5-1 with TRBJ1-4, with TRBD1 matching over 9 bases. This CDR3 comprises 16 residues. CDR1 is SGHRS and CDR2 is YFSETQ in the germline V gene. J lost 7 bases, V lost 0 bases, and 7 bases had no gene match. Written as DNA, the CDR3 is TGCGCCAGCAGCTTGGCACGACAGGGGGGGAGTGAAAAACTGTTTTTT. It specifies CASSLARQGGSEKLFF.

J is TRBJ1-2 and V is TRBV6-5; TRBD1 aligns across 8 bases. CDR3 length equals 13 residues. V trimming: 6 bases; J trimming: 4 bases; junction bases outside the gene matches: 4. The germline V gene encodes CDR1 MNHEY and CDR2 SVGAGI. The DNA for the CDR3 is TGTGCCAGCAGCCAACAGGGGGTCTATGGCTACACCTTC. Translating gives CASSQQGVYGYTF.

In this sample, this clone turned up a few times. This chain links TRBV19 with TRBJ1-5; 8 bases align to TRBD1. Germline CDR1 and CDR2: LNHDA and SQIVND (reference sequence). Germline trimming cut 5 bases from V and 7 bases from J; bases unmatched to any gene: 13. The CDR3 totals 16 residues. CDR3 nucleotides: TGTGCCAGTAGTCCTACAGGGGGGACTCCGAACCAGCCCCAGCATTTT. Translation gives CASSPTGGTPNQPQHF.

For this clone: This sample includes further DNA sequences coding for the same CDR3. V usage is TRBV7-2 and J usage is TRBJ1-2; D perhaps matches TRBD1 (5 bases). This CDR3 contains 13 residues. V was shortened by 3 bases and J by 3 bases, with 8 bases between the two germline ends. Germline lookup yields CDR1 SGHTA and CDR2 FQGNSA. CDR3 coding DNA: TGTGCCAGCAGCTTGATGGGGCACTATGGCTACACCTTC. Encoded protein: CASSLMGHYGYTF. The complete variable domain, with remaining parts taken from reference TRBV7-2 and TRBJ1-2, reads GAGVSQSPSNKVTEKGKDVELRCDPISGHTALYWYRQSLGQGLEFLIYFQGNSAPDKSGLPSDRFSAERTGGSVSTLTIQRTQQEDSAVYLCASSLMGHYGYTFGSGTRLTVV.

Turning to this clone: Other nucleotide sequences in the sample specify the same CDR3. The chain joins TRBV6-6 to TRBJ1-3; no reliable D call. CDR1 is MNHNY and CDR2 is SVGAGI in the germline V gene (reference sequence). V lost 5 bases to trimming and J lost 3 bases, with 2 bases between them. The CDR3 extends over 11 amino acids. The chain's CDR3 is CASSVGNTIYF. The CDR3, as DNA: TGTGCCAGCAGTGTTGGAAACACCATATATTTT.

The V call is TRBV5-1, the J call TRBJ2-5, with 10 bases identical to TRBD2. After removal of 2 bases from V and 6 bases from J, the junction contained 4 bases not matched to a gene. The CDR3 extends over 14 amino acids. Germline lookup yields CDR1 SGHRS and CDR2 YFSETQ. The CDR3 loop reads CASSFTSGTQTQYF. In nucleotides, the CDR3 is TGCGCCAGCAGCTTTACTAGCGGGACACAGACCCAGTACTTC.

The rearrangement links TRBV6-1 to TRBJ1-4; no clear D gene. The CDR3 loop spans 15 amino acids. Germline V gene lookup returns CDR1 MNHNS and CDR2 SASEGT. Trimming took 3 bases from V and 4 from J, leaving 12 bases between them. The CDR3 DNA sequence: TGTGCCAGCAGTGATGCCCGCGACCTTAATGAAAAACTGTTTTTT. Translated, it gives CASSDARDLNEKLFF.

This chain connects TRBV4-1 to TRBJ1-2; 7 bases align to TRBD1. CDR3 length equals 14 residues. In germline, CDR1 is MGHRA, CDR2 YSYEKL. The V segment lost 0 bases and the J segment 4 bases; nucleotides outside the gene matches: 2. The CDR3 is CASSQEGQVYGYTF. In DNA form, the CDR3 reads TGCGCCAGCAGCCAAGAAGGACAGGTCTATGGCTACACCTTC.

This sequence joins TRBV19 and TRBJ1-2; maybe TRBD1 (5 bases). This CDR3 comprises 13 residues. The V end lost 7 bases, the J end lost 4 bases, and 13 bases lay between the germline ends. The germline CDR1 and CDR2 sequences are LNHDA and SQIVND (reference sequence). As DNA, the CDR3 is TGTGCCAGTACCACCGTGGGGGGCTATGGCTACACCTTC. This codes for CASTTVGGYGYTF.